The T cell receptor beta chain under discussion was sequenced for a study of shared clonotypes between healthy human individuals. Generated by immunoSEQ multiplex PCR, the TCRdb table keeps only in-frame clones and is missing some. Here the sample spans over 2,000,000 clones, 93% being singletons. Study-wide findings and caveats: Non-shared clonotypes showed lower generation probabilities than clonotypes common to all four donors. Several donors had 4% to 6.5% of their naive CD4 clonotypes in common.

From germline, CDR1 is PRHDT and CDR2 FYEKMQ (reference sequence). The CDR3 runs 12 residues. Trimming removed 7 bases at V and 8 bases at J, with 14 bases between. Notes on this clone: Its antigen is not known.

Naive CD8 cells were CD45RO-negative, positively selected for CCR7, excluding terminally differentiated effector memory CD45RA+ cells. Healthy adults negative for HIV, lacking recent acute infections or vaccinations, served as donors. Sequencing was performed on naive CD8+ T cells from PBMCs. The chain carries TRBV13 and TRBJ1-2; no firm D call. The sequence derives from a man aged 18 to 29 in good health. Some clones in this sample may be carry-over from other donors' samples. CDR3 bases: TGTGCCAGCAACTTTGGACGTAGGGGCTACACCTTC. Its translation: CASNFGRRGYTF.